These 25 T cell receptor beta chains came from one sample sequenced in a study of T-cell memory formation after mild COVID-19. Using its own MiXCR run on the 5' RACE reads, TCRdb lists one record per CDR3 protein. The table lists hundreds of thousands of distinct CDR3 sequences, 20% to 25% of them singletons. Input material: PBMCs or a T cell subset sorted from them (not recorded which). Every receptor here comes from an adult woman who had mild COVID-19 (a few samples of this study predate the infection). Cell type and time point are not known.

This clonotype came up many times. The chain combines TRBV5-1 with TRBJ2-1; no definite D call. This CDR3 spans 15 amino acids. Germline V gene lookup returns CDR1 SGHRS and CDR2 YFSETQ. The V gene lost 0 bases and the J gene lost 3 bases, with 10 bases spanning the gap. The CDR3 region has the DNA TGCGCCAGCAGCTTGGCCAGTACCCTCTACAATGAGCAGTTCTTC. Translated: CASSLASTLYNEQFF.

This rearrangement joins TRBV24-1 to TRBJ2-1; 11 positions agree with TRBD2. Germline CDR1 and CDR2: KGHDR and SFDVKD. There are 18 residues in the CDR3. V lost 1 base, J lost 3 bases, and 7 bases stayed unmatched. The DNA of the CDR3 is TGTGCCACCAGTGATTTTACTAGCGGGGGCATGAGCTACAATGAGCAGTTCTTC. It is translated as CATSDFTSGGMSYNEQFF.

This clonotype was observed many times. The chain employs TRBV7-9 and TRBJ2-7; 7 positions agree with TRBD1. Trimming cost V 5 bases and J 9 bases; bases outside gene matches: 7. The CDR3 contains 12 residues. Germline V gives CDR1 SEHNR, CDR2 FQNEAQ (reference sequence). The DNA for the CDR3 is TGTGCCAGCAGCATTCCACAGGGGTTGCAGTACTTC. This encodes CASSIPQGLQYF.

This chain links TRBV18 with TRBJ1-1; D might be TRBD1 (5 bases). The CDR3 spans 14 residues. V dropped 6 bases and J dropped 0 bases, with 11 bases sitting between them. From germline, CDR1 is KGHSH and CDR2 LQKENI. The CDR3 DNA reads TGTGCCAGCTCCGCGGACACCATGAACACTGAAGCTTTCTTT. Protein sequence: CASSADTMNTEAFF.

The V gene is TRBV4-1, the J gene TRBJ2-1; D is possibly TRBD1 (6 bases). CDR1 is MGHRA, CDR2 YSYEKL, per germline. V was shortened by 3 bases and J by 1 base, with 13 bases between the two germline ends. This CDR3 spans 16 amino acids. The CDR3 nucleotides read TGCGCCAGCAGCCACGTTAGCAGGGGTTCCTACAATGAGCAGTTCTTC. This encodes CASSHVSRGSYNEQFF.

This clonotype was found many times. The chain combines TRBV23-1 with TRBJ2-3, with TRBD2 matching over 7 bases. TRBV23-1 is an open reading frame whose function is uncertain. The CDR3 extends over 18 amino acids. Trimming removed 4 bases from V and 0 bases from J; junction bases left unmatched: 13. CDR3 sequence reads: CASSPPGEGLHSTDTQYF. The CDR3 bases are TGCGCCAGCAGTCCGCCTGGGGAGGGCCTCCATAGCACAGATACGCAGTATTTT.

The table lists this clonotype with a count of one. V usage is TRBV2 and J usage is TRBJ2-7; perhaps TRBD2 as D (5 bases). CDR3 length: 16 residues. Per the germline V gene, CDR1 is SNHLY and CDR2 is FYNNEI. V lost 6 bases to trimming and J lost 3 bases, with 21 bases between them. The CDR3 loop reads CASRGNLARIDYEQYF. The CDR3 coding sequence is TGTGCCAGCAGGGGAAACCTAGCAAGAATTGACTACGAGCAGTACTTC.

This clonotype turned up a few times. The chain carries TRBV9 and TRBJ2-7; TRBD2 is a possible D gene (5 bases). Between the trimmed V and J ends, which lost 0 bases and 7 bases, there was a span of 11 bases. The CDR3 is 13 amino acids. The germline V gene encodes CDR1 SGDLS and CDR2 YYNGEE. The CDR3: CASSVVSSGEQYF. The CDR3 DNA reads TGTGCCAGCAGCGTAGTCTCGAGCGGTGAGCAGTACTTC.

The chain couples TRBV29-1 to TRBJ1-3; no reliable D call. Trimming took off 7 bases at V and 2 bases at J, with 9 bases between the two ends. CDR1 and CDR2 (germline): SQVTM, ANQGSEA. This CDR3 comprises 12 residues. Written as DNA, the CDR3 is TGCAGCGCAAGGGAGACTGGAAACACCATATATTTT. This encodes CSARETGNTIYF.

This rearrangement joins TRBV5-6 to TRBJ1-1; no clear D. The V end lost 4 bases, the J end lost 4 bases, and 11 bases lay between the germline ends. This CDR3 contains 13 residues. The germline V gene has CDR1 SGHDT and CDR2 YYEEEE. In nucleotides, the CDR3 is TGTGCCAGCAGCGAGGTATCAAGCACTGAAGCTTTCTTT. Its translation: CASSEVSSTEAFF.

The rearrangement uses TRBV5-5 and TRBJ1-1; TRBD1 aligns across 8 bases. Germline values: CDR1 SGHKS, CDR2 YYEKEE (reference sequence). V shed 1 base, J shed 5 bases, and the junction held 13 bases outside the gene matches. The CDR3 is made up of 17 amino acids. The CDR3 here is CASSLYVTGDSSTEAFF. In DNA, the CDR3 is TGTGCCAGCAGCTTGTACGTGACAGGGGATAGTAGTACTGAAGCTTTCTTT. The full variable domain, in which reference TRBV5-5 and TRBJ1-1 provide the parts outside the CDR3, is DAGVTQSPTHLIKTRGQQVTLRCSPISGHKSVSWYQQVLGQGPQFIFQYYEKEERGRGNFPDRFSARQFPNYSSELNVNALLLGDSALYLCASSLYVTGDSSTEAFFGQGTRLTVV.

This rearrangement joins TRBV20-1 to TRBJ1-2; a weak D match, TRBD1 (6 bases). There are 15 residues in the CDR3. V was shortened by 5 bases and J by 4 bases, with 20 bases between the two germline ends. Germline V gene data show CDR1 as DFQATT and CDR2 as SNEGSKA (reference sequence). CDR3 nucleotides: TGCAGTGCTTGGGAGGTTTCACAGGGAGGCTATGGCTACACCTTC. Its protein is CSAWEVSQGGYGYTF.

The rearrangement joins TRBV15 to TRBJ1-5; 7 positions agree with TRBD1. CDR3 size: 16 residues. The trim removed 3 bases at V and 0 bases at J, leaving 5 bases unmatched. Germline values: CDR1 LNHNV, CDR2 YYDKDF (reference sequence). CDR3 nucleotides: TGTGCCACCAGCAGGGACAGGTCTTATAGCAATCAGCCCCAGCATTTT. It specifies CATSRDRSYSNQPQHF.

This CDR3 reads CASSQEGGRVHNEQFF. The CDR3 DNA reads TGCGCCAGCAGCCAAGAAGGGGGGAGGGTCCACAATGAGCAGTTCTTC. The genes are TRBV4-3 and TRBJ2-1, with a tentative D call TRBD2 (7 bases). The V gene lost 0 bases and the J gene lost 5 bases, with 14 bases spanning the gap. CDR1 and CDR2 (germline): LGHNA, YSLEER. The CDR3 extends over 16 amino acids.

The chain links TRBV6-5 to TRBJ2-7, with TRBD2 matching 11 bases. With V trimmed by 1 base and J by 5 bases, 4 bases remained unmatched. Germline assignment: CDR1 MNHEY and CDR2 SVGAGI. The length of the CDR3 is 15 residues. The CDR3 DNA sequence: TGTGCCAGCAGTTACTTACCGACTAGCGGGAACGAGCAGTACTTC. This codes for CASSYLPTSGNEQYF.

The chain uses TRBV27 and TRBJ2-7; D possibly corresponds to TRBD1 (5 bases). The CDR3 is 14 amino acids. The germline V gene has CDR1 MNHEY and CDR2 SMNVEV (reference sequence). V was clipped by 5 bases and J by 4 bases, with 15 bases between them. CDR3 sequence (DNA): TGTGCCAGCAGTGAAGGGGTTGGGGTTTACGAGCAGTACTTC. This encodes CASSEGVGVYEQYF.

This clonotype was picked up a small number of times. V gene TRBV12-3 or TRBV12-4 combines with J gene TRBJ2-1; D is possibly TRBD1 or TRBD2 (5 bases each). The CDR3 covers 14 residues. V dropped 5 bases and J dropped 14 bases, with 22 bases sitting between them. In nucleotides, the CDR3 is TGTGCCAGCAGTGGGCCGGGGCACCGACTGGAGGAGTTCTTC. Protein sequence: CASSGPGHRLEEFF.

This clonotype was observed many times. CDR3 in amino acids: CATRGLTDTQYF. For the CDR3, the DNA is TGTGCCACGCGGGGCCTCACAGATACGCAGTATTTT. The chain employs TRBV24-1 and TRBJ2-3; tentative D call: TRBD2 (6 bases). Germline CDR1 is KGHDR and CDR2 is SFDVKD. Trimming cost V 10 bases and J 2 bases, with 9 bases left between them. This CDR3 comprises 12 residues.

A few counts support this clonotype. The chain couples TRBV3-1 to TRBJ2-4; TRBD2 matches 7 bases. This CDR3 has 15 residues. Germline V gene lookup returns CDR1 LGHDT and CDR2 YNNKEL (reference sequence). V was pared by 1 base and J by 1 base, with 1 base of the junction left unmatched. This CDR3 reads CASSQVGGAKNIQYF. CDR3 DNA: TGTGCCAGCAGCCAAGTCGGGGGGGCCAAAAACATTCAGTACTTC. The variable domain in full, with the rest retrieved from reference TRBV3-1 and TRBJ2-4, is DTAVSQTPKYLVTQMGNDKSIKCEQNLGHDTMYWYKQDSKKFLKIMFSYNNKELIINETVPNRFSPKSPDKAHLNLHINSLELGDSAVYFCASSQVGGAKNIQYFGAGTRLSVL.

The rearrangement joins TRBV2 to TRBJ1-4; no firm D call. Trimming took off 4 bases at V and 6 bases at J, with 3 bases between the two ends. This CDR3 comprises 11 residues. Germline V lookup: CDR1 SNHLY, CDR2 FYNNEI. The CDR3: CASSVDEKLFF. The DNA of the CDR3 is TGTGCCAGCAGTGTTGATGAAAAACTGTTTTTT.

This clonotype was seen only a few times. The gene calls are TRBV24-1 and TRBJ1-5, with no clear D. Trimming removed 7 bases at V and 5 bases at J, with 11 bases between. Germline loops: CDR1 KGHDR, CDR2 SFDVKD. The CDR3 contains 13 residues. The CDR3 spells CATRAPEHQPQHF. CDR3 coding DNA: TGTGCCACCAGGGCCCCGGAACATCAGCCCCAGCATTTT.

The CDR3, as DNA: TGTGCCACCAGCAGGGACGCAAGGGATGAGCAGTTCTTC. This codes for CATSRDARDEQFF. This chain joins TRBV15 and TRBJ2-1; D remains ambiguous. There are 13 residues in the CDR3. Trimming shortened V by 3 bases and J by 8 bases, and 11 bases separated the two germline ends. The germline V gene encodes CDR1 LNHNV and CDR2 YYDKDF (reference sequence).

This clonotype occurred a few times. The CDR3 bases are TGCAGCGCCCGAAGGAGCGGAGAAGGGGGGGAGCTGTTTTTT. Its translation is CSARRSGEGGELFF. V gene TRBV29-1 combines with J gene TRBJ2-2; the D gene is possibly TRBD2 (5 bases). Germline lookup yields CDR1 SQVTM and CDR2 ANQGSEA. The CDR3 contains 14 residues. Deletions cut 7 bases from V and 8 bases from J, with 20 bases between.

In its sample, this clonotype was seen a few times. The chain carries TRBV15 and TRBJ2-1; D is ambiguous. V shed 0 bases and J shed 7 bases, with 10 bases lying between them. Germline CDR1 and CDR2: LNHNV and YYDKDF (reference sequence). There are 14 residues in the CDR3. The CDR3 sequence is CATSRDSQANEQFF. CDR3 bases: TGTGCCACCAGCAGAGACTCGCAGGCTAATGAGCAGTTCTTC.

The genes are TRBV6-2 or TRBV6-3 and TRBJ2-4; no firm D call. With 0 bases removed from V and 3 bases from J, the gap between germline ends came to 18 bases. The CDR3 consists of 18 residues. The germline V gene encodes CDR1 MNHEY and CDR2 SVGEGT. CDR3 DNA sequence: TGTGCCAGCAGTTACTCCGGGTCCCCCTTTCTGAACAAAAACATTCAGTACTTC. This encodes CASSYSGSPFLNKNIQYF.